One and the same sample provided the 13 T cell receptor beta chains below, sequenced in a study of T cell changes during pregnancy in multiple sclerosis. Assay: immunoSEQ multiplex PCR; the TCRdb copy retains only in-frame clones and omits some. The sample consists of 85,000 to 120,000 clones, 91% of them appearing once. The sample in question was peripheral blood, obtained before pregnancy. The receptors shown here come from a female donor with multiple sclerosis, enrolled in a pregnancy study.

The chain combines TRBV7-9 with TRBJ2-7; D is possibly TRBD1 (6 bases). V was pared by 5 bases and J by 8 bases, with 16 bases between. The germline V gene has CDR1 SEHNR and CDR2 FQNEAQ (reference sequence). This CDR3 has 13 amino acids. The CDR3, as DNA: TGTGCCAGCAGCGTTAACAGGGTTAGCCAGCAGTACTTC. It codes for CASSVNRVSQQYF.

The chain joins TRBV7-9 to TRBJ2-5, with TRBD2 matching 7 bases. Trimming at V came to 3 bases and at J to 4 bases, leaving 5 bases not matched to a gene. The V gene's germline CDR1 is SEHNR and CDR2 FQNEAQ (reference sequence). The CDR3 extends over 14 amino acids. The CDR3 DNA is TGTGCCAGCAGCTTTCAAGGGAGGGGAGAGACCCAGTACTTC. Amino acid sequence: CASSFQGRGETQYF.

This chain uses TRBV27 with TRBJ2-7, with 7 bases matching TRBD2. The germline CDR1 and CDR2 sequences are MNHEY and SMNVEV (reference sequence). The CDR3 covers 13 residues. V shed 0 bases and J 7 bases; nucleotides not matched to a gene: 3. CDR3 residues: CASSLSWGGEQYF. In DNA form, the CDR3 reads TGTGCCAGCAGTTTATCTTGGGGGGGGGAGCAGTACTTC.

This rearrangement joins TRBV9 to TRBJ2-1, with 8 bases fitting TRBD2. The CDR3 is 16 amino acids. The J segment lost 8 bases and the V segment lost 2 bases, leaving 12 bases of the junction unmatched. Looked up from germline, CDR1 is SGDLS and CDR2 is YYNGEE. CDR3 loop: CASSVVSGSGSHEQFF. The CDR3 region has the DNA TGTGCCAGCAGCGTTGTTAGTGGGAGCGGGAGCCATGAGCAGTTCTTC.

The gene calls are TRBV14 and TRBJ2-5; 7 bases align to TRBD2. This CDR3 comprises 16 residues. The V gene's germline CDR1 is SGHDN and CDR2 FVKESK. V lost 4 bases to trimming and J lost 2 bases; unmatched junction nucleotides: 10. CDR3 sequence (DNA): TGTGCCAGCAGCCCCCTTGGGGAGGGCCCGCAAGAGACCCAGTACTTC. Its translation is CASSPLGEGPQETQYF.

Regarding this clone: At one boundary the junction diverges from the germline segment, which might be a read error. The chain employs TRBV29-1 and TRBJ1-2; D is perhaps TRBD1 (6 bases). The CDR3 is 12 residues long. CDR1 is SQVTM and CDR2 is ANQGSEA in the germline V gene. The CDR3 protein is CSVEETGGGYTF. CDR3 nucleotides: TGCAGCGTGGAAGAGACAGGTGGGGGCTACACCTTC.

This sequence joins TRBV5-1 and TRBJ2-7; possibly TRBD1 for D (6 bases). The V gene's germline CDR1 is SGHRS and CDR2 YFSETQ. V was clipped by 4 bases and J by 5 bases, with 13 bases between them. The CDR3 runs to 13 residues. The CDR3 coding sequence is TGCGCCAGCAGCCTTAGGCCAGGGGACGAGCAGTACTTC. This sequence encodes CASSLRPGDEQYF. The whole variable domain, filled in from reference TRBV5-1 and TRBJ2-7, reads KAGVTQTPRYLIKTRGQQVTLSCSPISGHRSVSWYQQTPGQGLQFLFEYFSETQRNKGNFPGRFSGRQFSNSRSEMNVSTLELGDSALYLCASSLRPGDEQYFGPGTRLTVT.

This sequence joins TRBV9 and TRBJ1-1; unclear D gene. This CDR3 has 15 residues. Germline V gene sequence: CDR1 SGDLS, CDR2 YYNGEE. V was clipped by 0 bases and J by 1 base, with 10 bases between them. The CDR3 here is CASSVALSPNTEAFF. DNA for the CDR3: TGTGCCAGCAGCGTAGCTCTTTCCCCGAACACTGAAGCTTTCTTT.

V gene TRBV27 combines with J gene TRBJ2-5, with TRBD1 matching over 9 bases. Germline V gene lookup returns CDR1 MNHEY and CDR2 SMNVEV (reference sequence). Unmatched junction bases numbered 4, after V lost 6 bases and J lost 5 bases. The CDR3 consists of 13 residues. Here the CDR3 DNA reads TGTGCCAGCAGCGGGACAGGGTGGGAGACCCAGTACTTC. This translates into CASSGTGWETQYF.

Written as DNA, the CDR3 is TGCGCCAGCAGCGATGGACAGGGCGACTATGGCTACACCTTC. It codes for CASSDGQGDYGYTF. The chain joins TRBV5-1 to TRBJ1-2; 8 positions match TRBD1. This CDR3 spans 14 amino acids. With 4 bases clipped from V and 3 bases from J, the junction kept 5 bases outside the gene matches. Germline values: CDR1 SGHRS, CDR2 YFSETQ.

This clone was seen more than once but under ten times. This chain connects TRBV5-1 to TRBJ2-7; D unclear. Deletions cut 5 bases from V and 3 bases from J, with 12 bases between. This CDR3 comprises 13 residues. The germline V gene has CDR1 SGHRS and CDR2 YFSETQ. CDR3 nucleotide sequence: TGCGCCAGCAGTTTCTACCCCGACTACGAGCAGTACTTC. Encoded protein: CASSFYPDYEQYF.

V gene TRBV28 combines with J gene TRBJ1-5; D is possibly TRBD1 (5 bases). CDR3 size: 14 residues. The V gene's germline CDR1 is MDHEN and CDR2 SYDVKM. Trimming removed 6 bases at V and 4 bases at J, with 13 bases between. The CDR3 nucleotides are TGTGCCAGCAGGCATGAACAGGTTAATCAGCCCCAGCATTTT. Residues: CASRHEQVNQPQHF.

The V gene is TRBV10-3, the J gene TRBJ2-7; 7 bases match TRBD1. The CDR3 covers 16 residues. V gave up 0 bases and J gave up 7 bases; unmatched junction bases: 12. CDR1 is ENHRY and CDR2 is SYGVKD in the germline V gene. CDR3: CAISESKGQSPVEQYF. The CDR3 DNA reads as TGTGCCATCAGTGAGTCGAAGGGACAGTCTCCGGTTGAGCAGTACTTC.